This T cell receptor beta chain was recorded in a study of long-term antiretroviral therapy in people with HIV. Study context: The earliest specimens came about a decade ahead of the 2015 immediate-ART recommendation. Whole-study findings and limits: The ART regimens used between the mid-2000s and the late 2010s may be less effective than current ones. HIV repertoires covered narrower CDR3 length ranges than controls did.

The assay used was immunoSEQ (version v3.0), run at survey level. TCRdb's table, derived via immunoSEQ multiplex PCR, lists solely in-frame clones and lacks some. The sample includes approximately 26,000 clones, about 85% seen only once; the top ten take about 9.2%. Germline loops: CDR1 SGHKS, CDR2 YYEKEE (reference sequence). CDR3 length: 15 residues. V gave up 0 bases and J gave up 4 bases, with 14 bases separating them. Remarks on this clone: Antigen unknown.

This material consisted of unsorted PBMCs, taken 2.3 years after starting antiretroviral therapy. This TCR was recovered from a man aged 40-50 years with HIV. V gene TRBV5-5 combines with J gene TRBJ2-7; D remains unclear. The CDR3 DNA reads TGTGCCAGCAGCTTGGCCGCGGTGGTAGGGTACGAGCAGTACTTC. It yields the protein CASSLAAVVGYEQYF.